This record concerns one T cell receptor (beta chain) sequence. Its antigen is unknown. The sample belongs to a study of cytomegalovirus exposure and HLA in healthy donors. Study results and caveats: With later analysis, a missense DCLRE1C variant became linked to TCR beta V- and J-gene trimming.

PCR involved 60 Vbeta and 13 Jbeta primers. Sequencing was performed with immunoSEQ multiplex PCR; in TCRdb, only in-frame clones are kept and a portion is missing. This sample yields some 110,000 clones, of which about three fifths are seen a single time; roughly 8.6% belongs to the top ten. The germline V and J ends were trimmed by 2 bases and 6 bases, with 8 bases remaining between them. There are 13 residues in the CDR3. Germline V gene lookup returns CDR1 MNHNY and CDR2 SVGAGI (reference sequence). The TCR was taken from a woman aged 40 to 50 in good health and CMV-seropositive. The chain joins TRBV6-6 to TRBJ2-1; D uncertain. Sequenced material: PBMCs. The CDR3 here is CASSYGLSNEQFF. The CDR3 coding sequence is TGTGCCAGCAGTTACGGCCTCTCCAATGAGCAGTTCTTC.